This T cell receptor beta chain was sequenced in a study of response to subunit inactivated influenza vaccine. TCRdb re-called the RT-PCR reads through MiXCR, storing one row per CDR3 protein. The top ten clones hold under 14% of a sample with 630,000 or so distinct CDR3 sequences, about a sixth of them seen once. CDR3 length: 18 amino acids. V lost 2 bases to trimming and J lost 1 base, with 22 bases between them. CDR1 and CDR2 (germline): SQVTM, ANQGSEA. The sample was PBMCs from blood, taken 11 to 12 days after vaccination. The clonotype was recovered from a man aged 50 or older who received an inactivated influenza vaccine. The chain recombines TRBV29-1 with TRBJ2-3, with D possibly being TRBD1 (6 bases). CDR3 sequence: CSVENLRGPGQRTDTQYF. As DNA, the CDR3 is TGCAGCGTTGAAAACCTTAGGGGACCCGGACAGCGCACAGATACGCAGTATTTT.